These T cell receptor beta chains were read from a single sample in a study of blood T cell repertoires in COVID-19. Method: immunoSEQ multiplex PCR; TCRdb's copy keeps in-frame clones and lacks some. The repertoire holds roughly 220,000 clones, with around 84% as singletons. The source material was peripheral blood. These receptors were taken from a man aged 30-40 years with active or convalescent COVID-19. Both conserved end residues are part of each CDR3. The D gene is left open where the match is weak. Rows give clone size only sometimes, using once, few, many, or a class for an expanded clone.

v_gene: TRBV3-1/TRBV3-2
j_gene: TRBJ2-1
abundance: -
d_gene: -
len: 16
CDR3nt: TGTGCCAGCAGCCCCTCGGGGGTTTTTTTACACAATGAGCAGTTCTTC
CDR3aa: CASSPSGVFLHNEQFF

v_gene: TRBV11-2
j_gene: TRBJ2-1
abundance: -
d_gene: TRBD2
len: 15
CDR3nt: TGTGCCAGCAGCTTAGACGGACTAGCGGGGGGGCAAGAGTTCTTC
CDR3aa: CASSLDGLAGGQEFF

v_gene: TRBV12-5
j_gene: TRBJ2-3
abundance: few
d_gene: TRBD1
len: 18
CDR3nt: TGTGCTAGTGGTTTGACCCCGACAGGGTCGCGAACCACAGATACGCAGTATTTT
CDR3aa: CASGLTPTGSRTTDTQYF

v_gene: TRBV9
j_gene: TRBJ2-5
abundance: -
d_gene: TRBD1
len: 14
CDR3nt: TGTGCCAGCAGCACTAGGACAGGTCAAGAGACCCAGTACTTC
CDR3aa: CASSTRTGQETQYF

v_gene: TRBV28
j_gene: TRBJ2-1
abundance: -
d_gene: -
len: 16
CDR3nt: TGTGCCAGCAGCCATCCTTTTGGCGGGGGCTCTAATGAGCAGTTCTTC
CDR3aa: CASSHPFGGGSNEQFF

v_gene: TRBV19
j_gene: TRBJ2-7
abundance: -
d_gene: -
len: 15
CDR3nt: TGTGCCAGTAGTAATACAGGGCGTAAATCCTACGAGCAGTACTTC
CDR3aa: CASSNTGRKSYEQYF

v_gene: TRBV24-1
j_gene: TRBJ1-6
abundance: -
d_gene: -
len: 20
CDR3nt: TGTGCCCTCTCAGGGTTCCAACCGGGAGACAGCCCGGTCGGAATTTCACCCCTCCACTTT
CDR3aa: CALSGFQPGDSPVGISPLHF

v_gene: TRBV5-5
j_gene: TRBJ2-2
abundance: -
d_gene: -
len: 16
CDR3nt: TGTGCCAGCAGCGGAGAGCCTTACCACCGTACCGGGGAGCTGTTTTTT
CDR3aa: CASSGEPYHRTGELFF

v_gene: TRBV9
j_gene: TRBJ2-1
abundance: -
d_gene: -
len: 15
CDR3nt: TGTGCCAGCAGCGCCCGGGGGAATAACAACAATGAGCAGTTCTTC
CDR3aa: CASSARGNNNNEQFF

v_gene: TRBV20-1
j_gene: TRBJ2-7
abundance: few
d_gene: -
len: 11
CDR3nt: TGCAGTGCCCTTAGCTCCTACGAGCAGTACTTC
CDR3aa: CSALSSYEQYF

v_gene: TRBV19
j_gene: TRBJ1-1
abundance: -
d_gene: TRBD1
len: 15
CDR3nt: TGTGCCAGTAGTCGAACAGGGGCGGGGAACACTGAAGCTTTCTTT
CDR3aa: CASSRTGAGNTEAFF

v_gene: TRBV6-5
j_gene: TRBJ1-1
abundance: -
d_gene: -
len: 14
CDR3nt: TGTGCCAGCAGCCGGGGGGCTGGGAACACTGAAGCTTTCTTT
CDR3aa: CASSRGAGNTEAFF

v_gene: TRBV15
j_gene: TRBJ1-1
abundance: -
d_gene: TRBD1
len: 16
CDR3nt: TGTGCCACCAGCAGAGTAGGGGACAGGCCAAACACTGAAGCTTTCTTT
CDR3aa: CATSRVGDRPNTEAFF